These 32 T cell receptor beta chains were all obtained from the same sample, sequenced in a study of response to subunit inactivated influenza vaccine. TCRdb re-derived calls from the RT-PCR reads in MiXCR, one entry per CDR3 protein. This table holds around 540,000 distinct CDR3 sequences, about 10% found once. Sample: PBMCs from blood, taken on the day of vaccination. The receptors come from a man aged 45-65 years who received an inactivated influenza vaccine.

This clonotype was recorded a few times. The chain couples TRBV7-2 to TRBJ2-7, with unresolved D. The CDR3 runs 15 residues. Per the germline V gene, CDR1 is SGHTA and CDR2 is FQGNSA. V shed 3 bases and J shed 7 bases, with 19 bases lying between them. The CDR3 DNA reads as TGTGCCAGCAGCTTTGACCGCTACGAACATACAGAGCAGTACTTC. Its translation is CASSFDRYEHTEQYF.

The table lists this clonotype with a few counts. V usage is TRBV6-1 and J usage is TRBJ2-2; D might be TRBD1 or TRBD2, each matching 5 bases. The V end was cut by 10 bases, the J end by 5 bases, with 17 bases between. CDR1 and CDR2 (germline): MNHNS, SASEGT. This CDR3 contains 14 residues. The CDR3, as DNA: TGTGCCACCACGGGGCAGGGACGGACCGGGGAGCTGTTTTTT. Translating it yields CATTGQGRTGELFF.

The chain links TRBV5-1 to TRBJ2-5; D could derive from TRBD1 or TRBD2 (5 bases each). The CDR3 loop spans 15 amino acids. Looked up from germline, CDR1 is SGHRS and CDR2 is YFSETQ. With 3 bases removed from V and 5 bases from J, the gap between germline ends came to 17 bases. CDR3 amino acids: CASSSRGQASETQYF. DNA of the CDR3: TGCGCCAGCAGCTCCCGGGGCCAAGCTAGCGAGACCCAGTACTTC.

The chain uses TRBV6-2 or TRBV6-3 and TRBJ2-1; possibly TRBD2 for D (6 bases). Per the germline V gene, CDR1 is MNHEY and CDR2 is SVGEGT. This CDR3 contains 16 residues. V lost 2 bases to trimming and J lost 3 bases, with 14 bases between them. The CDR3 region has the DNA TGTGCCAGCAGTTACGACGGGAGCTCCGGCTACAATGAGCAGTTCTTC. This sequence encodes CASSYDGSSGYNEQFF.

This chain links TRBV28 with TRBJ1-5; 7 bases are a match to TRBD1. V trimming: 10 bases; J trimming: 6 bases; junction bases outside the gene matches: 21. The CDR3 length is 17 residues. Germline CDR1 reads MDHEN; CDR2 reads SYDVKM. The chain's CDR3 is CAMGPGQSRRVCQPQHF. The CDR3 DNA sequence: TGTGCCATGGGCCCGGGACAGTCCCGTCGAGTCTGTCAGCCCCAGCATTTT.

This clonotype was seen more than once but under ten times. The chain combines TRBV6-1 with TRBJ1-2; 8 nucleotides agree with TRBD1. The trim removed 5 bases at V and 3 bases at J, leaving 2 bases unmatched. Germline V gene lookup returns CDR1 MNHNS and CDR2 SASEGT. This CDR3 contains 13 residues. DNA of the CDR3: TGTGCCAGCAGTCAGGGGGCCCACTATGGCTACACCTTC. This gives the protein CASSQGAHYGYTF.

This clonotype was seen more than once but under ten times. The CDR3 bases are TGCAGCGTTGAAGATCGACGGTTCGGCAACACCGGGGAGCTGTTTTTT. Its translation is CSVEDRRFGNTGELFF. This chain joins TRBV29-1 and TRBJ2-2; D call uncertain. Trimming left V 0 bases short and J 2 bases short, with 13 bases between. Germline V gene sequence: CDR1 SQVTM, CDR2 ANQGSEA. The CDR3 runs to 16 residues.

V and J are TRBV29-1 and TRBJ2-4; TRBD1 might be the D (6 bases). The CDR3 is made up of 14 amino acids. V lost 7 bases and J 1 base, leaving 14 bases between the germline ends. Looked up from germline, CDR1 is SQVTM and CDR2 is ANQGSEA. Written as DNA, the CDR3 is TGCAGCGCCCGGGACAAGGGGGCCAAAAACATTCAGTACTTC. It specifies CSARDKGAKNIQYF.

The J gene is TRBJ2-7, the V gene TRBV20-1, with D hard to call. This CDR3 is built from 13 residues. V shed 3 bases and J shed 7 bases, with 16 bases lying between them. Germline-derived CDR1 and CDR2 are DFQATT and SNEGSKA (reference sequence). In nucleotides, the CDR3 is TGCAGTGCTAGTTCTCCTAGACTTACGGAGCAGTACTTC. This sequence encodes CSASSPRLTEQYF.

A few counts support this clonotype. V and J are TRBV5-1 and TRBJ2-7, with no clear D. The V end lost 2 bases, the J end lost 7 bases, and 16 bases lay between the germline ends. CDR3 length equals 14 residues. Germline CDR1 SGHRS, CDR2 YFSETQ. DNA for the CDR3: TGCGCCAGCAGCTTAAATGGCCCCCCGGTGGAGCAGTACTTC. Translating it yields CASSLNGPPVEQYF.

The chain combines TRBV20-1 with TRBJ2-5; D remains ambiguous. CDR3 length: 11 amino acids. Trimming left V 5 bases short and J 4 bases short, with 8 bases between. The germline V gene has CDR1 DFQATT and CDR2 SNEGSKA (reference sequence). The chain's CDR3 is CSASLRETQYF. CDR3 DNA: TGCAGTGCTTCCTTAAGAGAGACCCAGTACTTC.

This clonotype occurred many times. The V and J genes are TRBV29-1 and TRBJ2-3; 11 bases align to TRBD2. J lost 6 bases, V lost 1 base, and 0 bases had no gene match. Germline V gives CDR1 SQVTM, CDR2 ANQGSEA. The CDR3 has 13 residues. The CDR3 region is CSVEGTSGDTQYF. The CDR3 DNA sequence: TGCAGCGTTGAAGGGACTAGCGGGGATACGCAGTATTTT.

CDR3 coding DNA: TGCGCCAGCAGCTCCTGGAGCCGGGACAGGGGGCGCGGGTGGAATGAGCAGTTCTTC. Amino acid sequence: CASSSWSRDRGRGWNEQFF. V and J are TRBV5-1 and TRBJ2-1, with 12 bases fitting TRBD1. The CDR3 has 19 amino acids. The germline gives CDR1 SGHRS, CDR2 YFSETQ. The V segment lost 3 bases and the J segment 7 bases; nucleotides outside the gene matches: 17.

The chain joins TRBV4-3 to TRBJ2-6, with D perhaps matching TRBD1 (5 bases). Germline V lookup: CDR1 LGHNA, CDR2 YSLEER. Deletions cut 0 bases from V and 0 bases from J, with 12 bases between. CDR3 length: 18 amino acids. The DNA for the CDR3 is TGCGCCAGCAGCCAAGACAGGGTCTACAGCTCTGGGGCCAACGTCCTGACTTTC. Protein: CASSQDRVYSSGANVLTF.

There are a few counts of this clonotype. The chain employs TRBV29-1 and TRBJ2-7; 12 bases match TRBD2. Germline CDR1 SQVTM, CDR2 ANQGSEA. This CDR3 spans 15 amino acids. V shed 6 bases, J shed 4 bases, and the junction held 10 bases outside the gene matches. The CDR3 here is CSVARGTSGRYEQYF. CDR3 nucleotides: TGCAGCGTCGCGAGAGGGACTAGCGGGCGATACGAGCAGTACTTC.

This chain's CDR3 is CSALIRSTDTQYF. The CDR3 coding sequence is TGCAGTGCCCTAATAAGGAGCACAGATACGCAGTATTTT. V is TRBV20-1 and J is TRBJ2-3; D gene ambiguous. There are 13 residues in the CDR3. Germline assignment: CDR1 DFQATT and CDR2 SNEGSKA (reference sequence). V was pared by 6 bases and J by 0 bases, with 10 bases between.

This clonotype was picked up a small number of times. J is TRBJ2-1 and V is TRBV27; D gene uncertain. The germline V gene has CDR1 MNHEY and CDR2 SMNVEV (reference sequence). V gave up 3 bases and J gave up 8 bases, with 14 bases separating them. There are 14 residues in the CDR3. The CDR3 DNA sequence: TGTGCCAGCAGTTTTTTGGCGTCCGGCCATGAGCAGTTCTTC. Amino acids: CASSFLASGHEQFF.

J is TRBJ2-7 and V is TRBV5-1, with D maybe TRBD1 (6 bases). The CDR3 runs 14 residues. Per germline, CDR1 SGHRS and CDR2 YFSETQ. The germline V and J ends were trimmed by 4 bases and 4 bases, with 15 bases remaining between them. CDR3 in amino acids: CASSRNRDGYEQYF. Here the CDR3 DNA reads TGCGCCAGCAGCCGGAACAGGGACGGGTACGAGCAGTACTTC.

This clonotype was seen more than once but under ten times. The chain employs TRBV3-1 and TRBJ2-7, with D hard to call. The CDR3 has 14 amino acids. Germline V gives CDR1 LGHDT, CDR2 YNNKEL (reference sequence). The germline V and J ends were trimmed by 1 base and 4 bases, with 11 bases remaining between them. The CDR3, as DNA: TGTGCCAGCAGCCAAGGGGTCCTGGGTTACGAGCAGTACTTC. Protein: CASSQGVLGYEQYF.

The table lists this clonotype with a few counts. The chain is built from TRBV30 and TRBJ1-6; D unclear. Germline CDR1 and CDR2: GTSNPN and SVGIG (reference sequence). CDR3 length: 15 residues. V lost 2 bases and J 7 bases, leaving 15 bases between the germline ends. CDR3 residues: CAWSPGSFGNSPLHF. Here the CDR3 DNA reads TGTGCCTGGAGTCCCGGGAGTTTTGGGAATTCACCCCTCCACTTT.

This clonotype was found a few times. V usage is TRBV2 and J usage is TRBJ2-1, with D uncertain. CDR3 length: 12 amino acids. The V gene's germline CDR1 is SNHLY and CDR2 FYNNEI. The V end lost 9 bases, the J end lost 4 bases, and 10 bases lay between the germline ends. The CDR3: CARVGPYNEQFF. CDR3 nucleotide sequence: TGTGCCAGGGTAGGACCATACAATGAGCAGTTCTTC. Supplemented by reference TRBV2 and TRBJ2-1, the full variable domain reads EPEVTQTPSHQVTQMGQEVILRCVPISNHLYFYWYRQILGQKVEFLVSFYNNEISEKSEIFDDQFSVERPDGSNFTLKIRSTKLEDSAMYFCARVGPYNEQFFGPGTRLTVL.

This clonotype has only a few counts. The chain employs TRBV20-1 and TRBJ2-7, with a possible D match to TRBD2 (6 bases). CDR3 length equals 15 residues. Trimming removed 1 base at V and 4 bases at J, with 17 bases between. CDR1 and CDR2 from the germline V gene are DFQATT and SNEGSKA (reference sequence). CDR3 residues: CSARGEVLGEYEQYF. Written as DNA, the CDR3 is TGCAGTGCTAGAGGGGAGGTACTGGGAGAATACGAGCAGTACTTC.

V gene TRBV6-1 combines with J gene TRBJ2-7; D gene unclear. V dropped 5 bases and J dropped 2 bases, with 7 bases sitting between them. The CDR3 is made up of 12 amino acids. CDR1 and CDR2 (germline): MNHNS, SASEGT. The CDR3 here is CASSSYPYEQYF. The CDR3, as DNA: TGTGCCAGCAGTTCTTACCCCTACGAGCAGTACTTC.

V and J are TRBV4-3 and TRBJ2-4; D is undetermined. V lost 0 bases and J lost 0, with 12 bases in between. There are 17 residues in the CDR3. Germline V gene sequence: CDR1 LGHNA, CDR2 YSLEER. The CDR3 reads CASSQDPLGIAKNIQYF. CDR3 nucleotide sequence: TGCGCCAGCAGCCAAGACCCTTTGGGTATAGCCAAAAACATTCAGTACTTC.

This clonotype occurred many times. V usage is TRBV12-3 or TRBV12-4 and J usage is TRBJ2-1; 10 positions agree with TRBD2. The CDR3 runs to 14 residues. V dropped 7 bases and J dropped 3; count of bases not matched to a gene: 3. The CDR3, as DNA: TGTGCCAGCAACCCTAGCGGGGGCTACAATGAGCAGTTCTTC. The encoded protein is CASNPSGGYNEQFF.

This clonotype was counted a few times. The chain uses TRBV20-1 and TRBJ1-4; possible D gene TRBD1, 5 bases. Germline loops: CDR1 DFQATT, CDR2 SNEGSKA (reference sequence). The V and J ends lost 1 base and 7 bases respectively, with 13 bases between them. The CDR3 consists of 14 residues. CDR3 DNA sequence: TGCAGTGCTAGAGTCGGCAGGGAGGCTGAAAAACTGTTTTTT. Its translation: CSARVGREAEKLFF.

CDR3 in DNA: TGTGCCAGCAGCCTCGGCGGGCGCGGGGGGGCCTACGAGCAGTACTTC. Residues: CASSLGGRGGAYEQYF. This rearrangement joins TRBV4-2 to TRBJ2-7; 9 bases match TRBD2. The CDR3 runs to 16 residues. Trimming took 4 bases from V and 2 from J; bases not matched to a gene: 9. CDR1 is LGHNA, CDR2 YNFKEQ, per germline.

As regards this clonotype: One junction end does not reproduce the germline sequence, and a read error may be involved. This chain joins TRBV24-1 and TRBJ2-3; the match to TRBD2 covers 10 bases. Germline CDR1 and CDR2: KGHDR and SFDVKD. The CDR3 totals 16 residues. The CDR3 DNA reads as TGTGCCACCGGTGATCACCTAGCGGGAGTCACAGATACGCAGTATTTT. This encodes CATGDHLAGVTDTQYF.

This chain links TRBV14 with TRBJ2-1, with 7 bases matching TRBD2. Germline V gives CDR1 SGHDN, CDR2 FVKESK. J lost 4 bases, V lost 3 bases, and 12 bases had no gene match. CDR3 size: 17 residues. The CDR3 loop reads CASSQFFGGGNYNEQFF. CDR3 bases: TGTGCCAGCAGCCAGTTCTTCGGCGGGGGAAATTACAATGAGCAGTTCTTC.

The V gene is TRBV29-1, the J gene TRBJ2-1; TRBD2 aligns across 8 bases. This CDR3 is built from 14 residues. Germline V CDR1 and CDR2: SQVTM, ANQGSEA. V was pared by 2 bases and J by 4 bases, with 4 bases of the junction left unmatched. The CDR3 loop reads CSVEIAGNYNEQFF. As DNA, the CDR3 is TGCAGCGTTGAAATAGCGGGGAATTACAATGAGCAGTTCTTC.

V and J are TRBV20-1 and TRBJ2-4, with 7 nucleotides matching TRBD2. V shed 5 bases and J 4 bases; nucleotides not matched to a gene: 8. CDR3 length: 14 residues. The germline gives CDR1 DFQATT, CDR2 SNEGSKA (reference sequence). The CDR3 loop is CSASRSSGKNIQYF. In nucleotides, the CDR3 is TGCAGTGCTTCCCGTAGTAGCGGGAAAAACATTCAGTACTTC.

There are a few counts of this clonotype. The rearrangement links TRBV6-2 or TRBV6-3 to TRBJ2-7, with D possibly TRBD2 on 6 matching bases. The ends were cut back, 10 bases at V and 2 bases at J, with 15 bases in the middle. CDR3 length: 13 residues. Germline V CDR1 and CDR2: MNHEY, SVGEGT. CDR3 sequence reads: CATGTSPTYEQYF. The CDR3, as DNA: TGTGCCACCGGGACTTCTCCTACCTACGAGCAGTACTTC.